The T cell receptor (beta chain) described here comes from a study of blood T cell repertoires in COVID-19. Study at large: The United States, Italy and Spain supplied acute and convalescent COVID-19 samples. The analysed material was cDNA or gDNA that came from T cells, B-cell-depleted T cells, or PBMCs.

In the original analysis: From reference gene primer amplification, estimates of nucleated cell counts were derived. The data were produced by immunoSEQ multiplex PCR, yet TCRdb's version contains in-frame clones alone and is incomplete. V, J and clone size are taken as reported in that table, and D and trimming were inferred from the DNA itself. Of over 150,000 clones detected, about four fifths appear once; the ten largest clones hold roughly 2%. This receptor was obtained from a woman older than 75 with acute or convalescent COVID-19. Material: peripheral blood.

DNA of the CDR3: TGTGCCAGTAGTATTAGGACAGGGAAGGGGAATGAGCAGTTCTTC. Translating it yields CASSIRTGKGNEQFF. The genes are TRBV19 and TRBJ2-1; TRBD1 matches 8 bases. CDR1 and CDR2 (germline): LNHDA, SQIVND (reference sequence). This CDR3 spans 15 amino acids. Unmatched junction bases numbered 8, after V lost 3 bases and J lost 7 bases.